This entry lists 20 T cell receptor beta chains sequenced from one sample in a study of Graves' ophthalmopathy and Graves' hyperthyroidism (dated 2018 in TCRdb). The sequencing machine was an Illumina HiSeq 2000. For repertoire sequencing, the TCR beta CDR3 regions were amplified from RNA transcripts. The first round was an RT-PCR using HTBI primers with the Qiagen OneStep RT-PCR kit, and this first round was followed by a second-round multiplex PCR, then size selection and purification. TCRdb itself trimmed the public reads at Q25 with fastp, ran MiXCR and retained productive beta chains. CDR3 protein duplicates are merged, each entry listing the most common genes and DNA. The sample has about half a million distinct CDR3 sequences on record, approximately 14% of them singletons. The ten largest clones take up about a tenth of the sample. Material: blood. These receptors were collected from a woman aged 25 to 45 with Graves' ophthalmopathy. Donor details come from another sample of the same person, matched by shared clones.

This clonotype came up many times. The V gene is TRBV2, the J gene TRBJ2-5; 8 positions agree with TRBD1. CDR3 length: 13 amino acids. V dropped 8 bases and J dropped 2; count of bases not matched to a gene: 4. CDR1 and CDR2 (germline): SNHLY, FYNNEI. The CDR3: CASLRDRQETQYF. CDR3 nucleotides: TGTGCCAGCTTACGGGACAGGCAAGAGACCCAGTACTTC. Together with reference TRBV2 and TRBJ2-5, the CDR3 gives the full variable domain: EPEVTQTPSHQVTQMGQEVILRCVPISNHLYFYWYRQILGQKVEFLVSFYNNEISEKSEIFDDQFSVERPDGSNFTLKIRSTKLEDSAMYFCASLRDRQETQYFGPGTRLLVL.

This clonotype came up many times. This rearrangement joins TRBV24-1 to TRBJ2-2; tentative D call: TRBD2 (6 bases). The CDR3 extends over 15 amino acids. In germline, CDR1 is KGHDR, CDR2 SFDVKD. V was shortened by 0 bases and J by 3 bases, with 7 bases between the two germline ends. CDR3 sequence (DNA): TGTGCCACCAGTGATTTGTCGGGGGACACCGGGGAGCTGTTTTTT. Translation: CATSDLSGDTGELFF.

This clonotype was detected only a few times. For the CDR3, the DNA is TGTGCCAGCAGAGTTCAGGGAGGAGATGACAAAAACATTCAGTACTTC. It codes for CASRVQGGDDKNIQYF. The rearrangement joins TRBV28 to TRBJ2-4; D is possibly TRBD2 (6 bases). In germline, CDR1 is MDHEN, CDR2 SYDVKM. The V and J ends lost 6 bases and 3 bases respectively, with 18 bases between them. This CDR3 is 16 amino acids long.

The chain uses TRBV6-5 and TRBJ1-1, with D hard to call. This CDR3 has 14 amino acids. CDR1 MNHEY and CDR2 SVGAGI come from the germline V gene. Trimming shortened V by 2 bases and J by 5 bases, and 12 bases separated the two germline ends. The CDR3 DNA reads TGTGCCAGCAGTTACGAAGGGCTCTCTACTGAAGCTTTCTTT. It translates to CASSYEGLSTEAFF.

This clonotype came up many times. J is TRBJ1-3 and V is TRBV7-2, with a tentative D call TRBD1 (6 bases). CDR1 and CDR2 from the germline V gene are SGHTA and FQGNSA. This CDR3 has 16 amino acids. Trimming left V 0 bases short and J 0 bases short, with 9 bases between. CDR3 in amino acids: CASSLAGTSSGNTIYF. In DNA, the CDR3 is TGTGCCAGCAGCTTAGCCGGGACAAGCTCTGGAAACACCATATATTTT.

This clonotype was counted only a few times. V usage is TRBV7-9 and J usage is TRBJ2-2; 7 bases fit TRBD1. The CDR3 length is 15 residues. CDR1 and CDR2 (germline): SEHNR, FQNEAQ (reference sequence). Trimming at V came to 5 bases and at J to 3 bases, leaving 6 bases not matched to a gene. The CDR3 spells CASSTRDRHTGELFF. Written as DNA, the CDR3 is TGTGCCAGCAGCACCCGGGACAGACACACCGGGGAGCTGTTTTTT.

This clonotype has a count of ten or more. The rearrangement joins TRBV4-1 to TRBJ1-5, with D unresolved. CDR3 length: 15 amino acids. Trimming cost V 1 base and J 0 bases, with 7 bases left between them. In germline, CDR1 is MGHRA, CDR2 YSYEKL. The CDR3 loop is CASSQAVNSNQPQHF. The CDR3 DNA follows: TGCGCCAGCAGCCAAGCTGTAAATAGCAATCAGCCCCAGCATTTT.

This clonotype has ten or more counts. This sequence joins TRBV6-5 and TRBJ2-7; 7 nucleotides line up with TRBD1. Germline V gives CDR1 MNHEY, CDR2 SVGAGI. CDR3 size: 15 residues. Trimming at V came to 7 bases and at J to 0 bases, leaving 9 bases not matched to a gene. CDR3 nucleotides: TGTGCCAGCATTTATAATCGACAGGGCTCCTACGAGCAGTACTTC. As protein: CASIYNRQGSYEQYF.

This clonotype was seen at least ten times. The rearrangement uses TRBV6-2 or TRBV6-3 and TRBJ1-1; TRBD1 might be the D (6 bases). From germline, CDR1 is MNHEY and CDR2 SVGEGT. The V end was cut by 6 bases, the J end by 0 bases, with 23 bases between. The CDR3 is made up of 18 amino acids. The CDR3 spells CASRLPLDSSFMNTEAFF. CDR3 sequence (DNA): TGTGCCAGCAGACTGCCGTTGGACAGCTCCTTCATGAACACTGAAGCTTTCTTT.

This clonotype was seen repeatedly, ten times or more. The genes are TRBV6-1 and TRBJ1-1; 9 bases are a match to TRBD1. The V gene's germline CDR1 is MNHNS and CDR2 SASEGT. V dropped 2 bases and J dropped 4; count of bases not matched to a gene: 5. This CDR3 contains 15 residues. In nucleotides, the CDR3 is TGTGCCAGCAGTGAAAGGAGGGACAGGGCCACTGAAGCTTTCTTT. Protein: CASSERRDRATEAFF.

This clonotype was recorded many times. The chain joins TRBV7-3 to TRBJ2-5; D gene uncertain. V was pared by 2 bases and J by 4 bases, with 14 bases between. Germline V gene data show CDR1 as SGHTA and CDR2 as FQGTGA. The length of the CDR3 is 15 residues. This chain's CDR3 is CASSLGPSPGETQYF. CDR3 DNA sequence: TGTGCCAGCAGCTTAGGGCCGTCACCCGGAGAGACCCAGTACTTC.

This clonotype came up many times. This chain links TRBV5-1 with TRBJ2-2; 9 positions match TRBD2. The germline gives CDR1 SGHRS, CDR2 YFSETQ. This CDR3 is 18 amino acids long. Germline trimming cut 1 base from V and 5 bases from J; bases unmatched to any gene: 12. The CDR3 coding sequence is TGCGCCAGCAGCTTGTCCCGGCTAGCGGGGCCGAGGACCGGGGAGCTGTTTTTT. Translation gives CASSLSRLAGPRTGELFF.

The genes are TRBV24-1 and TRBJ1-2; D is unresolved. The ends were cut back, 5 bases at V and 2 bases at J, with 8 bases in the middle. Germline V gives CDR1 KGHDR, CDR2 SFDVKD. The CDR3 has 13 amino acids. The CDR3, as DNA: TGTGCCACCAGTGTAAGCTCCAACTATGGCTACACCTTC. It translates to CATSVSSNYGYTF.

This clonotype was detected many times. The chain links TRBV27 to TRBJ2-7, with 9 bases matching TRBD1. The CDR3 length is 15 residues. In germline, CDR1 is MNHEY, CDR2 SMNVEV (reference sequence). Unmatched junction bases numbered 10, after V lost 6 bases and J lost 4 bases. CDR3 in amino acids: CASRSTGTGWYEQYF. The CDR3 region has the DNA TGTGCCAGCAGAAGCACCGGGACAGGGTGGTACGAGCAGTACTTC.

This clonotype was seen ten or more times. CDR3 bases: TGTGCCAGCAGTTACATTGAGAACACCGGGGAGCTGTTTTTT. This codes for CASSYIENTGELFF. V is TRBV6-2 or TRBV6-3 and J is TRBJ2-2; D is undetermined. The V end was cut by 2 bases, the J end by 1 base, with 5 bases between. The CDR3 length is 14 residues. The germline CDR1 and CDR2 sequences are MNHEY and SVGEGT.

This clonotype was picked up many times. The V and J genes are TRBV7-2 and TRBJ2-5, with D uncertain. This CDR3 spans 12 amino acids. V lost 5 bases, J lost 2 bases, and 6 bases lay in between. Germline V gives CDR1 SGHTA, CDR2 FQGNSA. The CDR3 nucleotides read TGTGCCAGCAGCGTCGGGCAAGAGACCCAGTACTTC. Protein product: CASSVGQETQYF.

This clonotype was seen a single time. This rearrangement joins TRBV6-1 to TRBJ1-2; 7 positions match TRBD1. J gave up 1 base and V 6 bases, and 14 bases lay outside the gene matches. CDR1 MNHNS and CDR2 SASEGT come from the germline V gene. The CDR3 loop spans 17 amino acids. As DNA, the CDR3 is TGTGCCAGCAGGGCCCACAGGGGCCGCGAGAATAACTATGGCTACACCTTC. The encoded protein is CASRAHRGRENNYGYTF.

There are many counts of this clonotype. The genes are TRBV25-1 and TRBJ1-1, with D hard to call. Germline CDR1 MGHDK, CDR2 SYGVNS. The CDR3 extends over 13 amino acids. V was trimmed by 4 bases and J by 1 base, leaving 7 bases between them. CDR3 amino acids: CASSGVSNTEAFF. As DNA, the CDR3 is TGTGCCAGCAGTGGTGTATCGAACACTGAAGCTTTCTTT.

This clonotype was counted at least ten times. The genes are TRBV6-1 and TRBJ1-1, with D hard to call. The CDR3 has 11 residues. Looked up from germline, CDR1 is MNHNS and CDR2 is SASEGT. V gave up 11 bases and J gave up 7 bases, with 14 bases separating them. The CDR3 sequence: CASRWGNEAFF. CDR3 bases: TGTGCCTCAAGATGGGGAAATGAAGCTTTCTTT.

This clonotype has at least ten counts. The CDR3 loop reads CASTKGRTQETQYF. The CDR3 DNA reads as TGTGCCAGCACCAAGGGGAGGACCCAAGAGACCCAGTACTTC. The J gene is TRBJ2-5, the V gene TRBV5-5, with D tentatively TRBD2 (6 bases). Trimming shortened V by 6 bases and J by 1 base, and 13 bases separated the two germline ends. Germline loops: CDR1 SGHKS, CDR2 YYEKEE (reference sequence). CDR3 length: 14 residues.